This T cell receptor (beta chain) was recorded in a study of long-term antiretroviral therapy in people with HIV (dated by TCRdb to between 2020 and 2023). Background for the entire study: The earliest samples were collected about a decade before the 2015 WHO recommendation for immediate ART, when ART was typically delayed until CD4 counts fell. A retrospective serial study tested whether ART initiation and durable HIV suppression were associated with changes in peripheral blood TRB repertoire composition and diversity. From 25 to 30 adults with confirmed HIV infection, the cohort provided 150 to 200 cryopreserved PBMC samples, gathered serially across a mean of around six years (range 1-12). Among the 30 or so participants with HIV, eleven were female. No cross-contamination during QIAcube processing turned up in test extractions that ran a monoclonal T-cell line alongside around 32 polyclonal samples. Study-wide conclusions, independent of this receptor: Expanded TRB clones identified before ART initiation dominated the repertoire across all time points, though the dominance fluctuated and decreased in many PLHIV after ART. Limited PBMC availability meant only the TCR beta chain was sequenced, without alpha chain pairing. HIV repertoires had narrower CDR3 length ranges than controls, and the network structure suggested an antigen-experienced repertoire that shifted only slightly toward naive after ART. The samples were dated from about 2004 to 2017, and the ART regimens that were used may be less effective than current ART regimens. Inferences about post-ART repertoire changes were limited because no data were available on ART adherence, viral resistance or therapy changes. Because pre-ART samples had limited cell numbers, profiling was done on unsorted PBMC rather than on sorted CD4+ and CD8+ T cells. A significant increase in TRB diversity was found to be associated with ART initiation, although TRB diversity was observed to remain significantly below that of transplant donor controls even after long-term ART.

The CDR3 sequence holds 14 residues, the cysteine and phenylalanine included. The only DNA kept is the CDR3, 42 bases in frame from the first base. CDR1 and CDR2 are drawn from the germline V gene (reference sequence): MNHEY, SMNVEV. V and J are truncated by 3 bases and 0 bases respectively, leaving an intervening sequence of 6 bases. About this clone itself: Its antigen target is currently unknown. No base qualities exist here, and no much larger clone lies one base off it.

The immunoSEQ hsTCRB v3.0 assay was used at survey level resolution to sequence the TRB variable region. TRB sequencing targeted a depth of about 40,000-50,000 T-cell genomes per sample. An Illumina MiSeq with a v3 150-cycle kit was used to sequence the pooled TRB libraries. Concerning the study's data processing: Analysis of repertoires was carried out in R inside a reproducible Nextflow workflow spanning QC, data transformation and analysis. LymphoSeq2, an R package for exploring AIRR-Seq data, was used to implement the custom analyses. A few samples that yielded fewer than 5000 total TRB sequences were excluded, so that under 200 HIV repertoires were analyzed. Of the 180 to 200 retained HIV repertoires, under 65 were collected before and approximately 130 after ART initiation. Repertoires were downsampled to 5000 TRB nucleotide sequences, with summary statistics averaged over 100 downsampling iterations. TRB sequences were retained for analysis only if CDR3 regions of at least seven amino acids were present. Two measures captured diversity: a Shannon entropy-derived clonality score and the Gini coefficient. Repertoire networks linked the top 5000 CDR3 amino acid sequences whenever two sequences differed by an edit distance of one. GLIPH2 predicted antigen specificity groups and MHC restriction for TRB CDR3 amino acid sequences. CDR3 amino acid sequences were matched against VDJdb and McPAS-TCR to flag known CMV, EBV, HIV or tissue antigen associations. Pre-ART, post-ART and control groups were compared with Wilcoxon signed-rank tests and Holm-Bonferroni correction. The table comes from immuneACCESS by way of TCRdb, which keeps in-frame sequences with V and J called. Part of the clones is missing from these tables; in studies checked, under half for an unresolved V gene and the rest for unknown reasons. For V, J and clone size, that table is used; D and trimming come from the DNA. Present in this sample are about 25,000 clones, approximately 80% of which were seen just once. Roughly 16% of the sample rests with the top ten.

Participants were included only if at least one PBMC sample before ART initiation and at least two post-ART samples were available. Every participant with HIV received treatment in the United States of America. Before DNA extraction, cryopreserved samples of 1-10 million PBMC were thawed and then washed. At the time of the earliest PBMC sample for each participant with HIV, ages ranged from roughly 23 to 55 years. PBMC samples were contributed by each participant from 1-4 timepoints before ART initiation and 2-8 timepoints after ART initiation, with a median of 7 samples. For every participant, serial HIV viral load, CD4+ T-cell count, ART history and demographic data were obtained. Using a Qiagen kit on a QIAcube, genomic DNA was extracted from unsorted PBMC, with samples processed in batches of 12.

This chain joins TRBV27 to TRBJ2-1, with the D gene call left open. Sequenced material: unsorted PBMCs, taken 4.1 to 4.5 years after starting antiretroviral therapy. This sequence was found in a man aged 25-40 years with HIV. The nucleotide sequence reads as follows: TGTGCCAGCAGTTTGCAGCTCTCCTACAATGAGCAGTTCTTC. This is translated as CASSLQLSYNEQFF.